The 24 T cell receptor beta chains below all came from one sample that was sequenced in a study of preoperative IRX-2 immunotherapy in early breast cancer. Treatment meaning: preoperative locoregional IRX-2 cytokine immunotherapy. Assay: immunoSEQ multiplex PCR; the TCRdb copy retains only in-frame clones and omits some. This sample yields around 43,000 clones, of which 60% to 80% are seen a single time; over 1% belongs to the top ten. The material sequenced was tumor tissue, taken after IRX-2 immunotherapy. Source of these receptors: a human donor with breast cancer.

The CDR3 nucleotides are TGTGCCAGCAGCTTAAATGATAACAGAAGACTAGCGGGGACCCAAAACATTCAGTACTTC. Translation: CASSLNDNRRLAGTQNIQYF. The rearrangement uses TRBV11-3 and TRBJ2-4; 11 nucleotides line up with TRBD2. The length of the CDR3 is 20 residues. The ends lost 2 bases at V and 5 bases at J; junction bases unmatched: 17. Germline V gene data show CDR1 as SGHNT and CDR2 as YENEEA.

The V and J genes are TRBV1 and TRBJ2-7; TRBD2 reflects the table's D call only, with no check against the DNA. TRBV1 corresponds to a pseudogene. This CDR3 has 13 residues. The CDR3 protein is CASSQDGIYEQYF. CDR3 nucleotide sequence: TGCGCCAGCAGCCAAGACGGGATCTACGAGCAGTACTTC.

The chain recombines TRBV7-4 with TRBJ2-3; D is unresolved. The CDR3 consists of 18 residues. The germline V and J ends were trimmed by 5 bases and 0 bases, with 21 bases remaining between them. Germline CDR1 is SGHVT and CDR2 is SQSDAQ. The CDR3 coding sequence is TGTGCCAGCAGCCTCCAATTGACAACGGATACTAGCACAGATACGCAGTATTTT. Translating it yields CASSLQLTTDTSTDTQYF.

This clone was seen more than once but under ten times. The chain has TRBV12-5 and TRBJ2-3, with D perhaps matching TRBD2 (6 bases). The CDR3 contains 15 residues. Trimming pared 2 bases from V and 3 bases from J, leaving 12 bases between. CDR1 and CDR2 from the germline V gene are LGHNT and FRNRAP. CDR3 sequence (DNA): TGTGCTAGTGGTTTGCTCGCGGGGTGGACAGATACGCAGTATTTT. Translating it yields CASGLLAGWTDTQYF.

This clone was seen a single time. The chain joins TRBV19 to TRBJ2-5; D may be TRBD1 (6 bases). Trimming shortened V by 4 bases and J by 0 bases, and 9 bases separated the two germline ends. Germline CDR1 is LNHDA and CDR2 is SQIVND (reference sequence). There are 14 residues in the CDR3. DNA of the CDR3: TGTGCCAGTAGTAGACAGGTCGACCAAGAGACCCAGTACTTC. As protein: CASSRQVDQETQYF.

The J gene is TRBJ2-2, the V gene TRBV23-1; perhaps D is TRBD1 or TRBD2 (5 bases each). TRBV23-1 is given ORF status, its function remaining uncertain. The V end was cut by 6 bases, the J end by 0 bases, with 17 bases between. The CDR3 extends over 17 amino acids. Here the CDR3 DNA reads TGCGCCAGCAGCTTTACCACCGGGACGGCGAACACCGGGGAGCTGTTTTTT. Protein product: CASSFTTGTANTGELFF.

This chain links TRBV11-3 with TRBJ1-3; D possibly corresponds to TRBD1 (5 bases). The length of the CDR3 is 15 residues. Trimming took 5 bases from V and 2 from J, leaving 13 bases between them. Germline V gives CDR1 SGHNT, CDR2 YENEEA. CDR3 nucleotide sequence: TGTGCCAGCAGCCTGATATGGGGGGCTGGAAACACCATATATTTT. Protein product: CASSLIWGAGNTIYF.

In this sample, this clone turned up a few times. V usage is TRBV7-6 and J usage is TRBJ2-2; D is perhaps TRBD1 (6 bases). The V end lost 4 bases, the J end lost 4 bases, and 10 bases lay between the germline ends. This CDR3 is built from 14 residues. Germline loops: CDR1 SGHVS, CDR2 FNYEAQ. The CDR3 protein is CASSWDTSTGELFF. Written as DNA, the CDR3 is TGTGCCAGCAGCTGGGACACCTCCACCGGGGAGCTGTTTTTT.

This chain links TRBV19 with TRBJ1-5; possible D gene TRBD1, 6 bases. The V gene lost 2 bases and the J gene lost 3 bases, with 8 bases spanning the gap. Germline-derived CDR1 and CDR2 are LNHDA and SQIVND (reference sequence). The CDR3 loop spans 14 amino acids. The CDR3 DNA reads TGTGCCAGTAGTATACAGGGGTACAATCAGCCCCAGCATTTT. The encoded protein is CASSIQGYNQPQHF.

The CDR3 DNA is TGTGCCAGTAGTATAGTCGGCTTTTCGAACACCGGGGAGCTGTTTTTT. It encodes CASSIVGFSNTGELFF. This chain connects TRBV19 to TRBJ2-2; no definite D call. V lost 1 base, J lost 0 bases, and 9 bases lay in between. Germline V gene sequence: CDR1 LNHDA, CDR2 SQIVND (reference sequence). The CDR3 runs 16 residues.

This clone was found once. In nucleotides, the CDR3 is TGTGCCAGTAGTACTCGGGGGGTCTACGAGCAGTACTTC. Translating it yields CASSTRGVYEQYF. V and J are TRBV19 and TRBJ2-7; 7 bases fit TRBD2. Trimming took 4 bases from V and 3 from J; bases not matched to a gene: 3. This CDR3 is 13 amino acids long. CDR1 LNHDA and CDR2 SQIVND come from the germline V gene (reference sequence). The full variable domain, completed using reference TRBV19 and TRBJ2-7, is DGGITQSPKYLFRKEGQNVTLSCEQNLNHDAMYWYRQDPGQGLRLIYYSQIVNDFQKGDIAEGYSVSREKKESFPLTVTSAQKNPTAFYLCASSTRGVYEQYFGPGTRLTVT.

CDR3 sequence reads: CASSPGTPPIDEQYF. CDR3 DNA sequence: TGTGCCAGCTCTCCAGGGACTCCTCCGATCGACGAGCAGTACTTC. J is TRBJ2-7 and V is TRBV18; TRBD2 might be the D (6 bases). Trimming took off 6 bases at V and 5 bases at J, with 20 bases between the two ends. Germline V lookup: CDR1 KGHSH, CDR2 LQKENI. The CDR3 contains 15 residues.

This chain connects TRBV11-3 to TRBJ2-7, with D possibly called TRBD1 or TRBD2 (6 bases each). The CDR3 contains 16 residues. Looked up from germline, CDR1 is SGHNT and CDR2 is YENEEA. V lost 1 base and J lost 2, with 15 bases in between. The CDR3 is CASSLGHGGHPYEQYF. The CDR3 DNA follows: TGTGCCAGCAGCTTAGGGCACGGGGGCCACCCCTACGAGCAGTACTTC.

The chain recombines TRBV6-8 with TRBJ2-3, with 9 bases that match TRBD2. This CDR3 is built from 14 residues. The V gene's germline CDR1 is MNHGY and CDR2 SAAAGT. Trimming took 4 bases from V and 8 from J; bases not matched to a gene: 7. This CDR3 is CASSLGGGALTQYF. As DNA, the CDR3 is TGTGCCAGCAGTTTAGGCGGGGGGGCTCTTACGCAGTATTTT.

This chain uses TRBV6-8 with TRBJ2-7; a possible D gene is TRBD1 (6 bases). In germline, CDR1 is MNHGY, CDR2 SAAAGT. This CDR3 is 12 amino acids long. Between the trimmed V and J ends, which lost 6 bases and 7 bases, there was a span of 13 bases. The CDR3 DNA sequence: TGTGCCAGCAGGCAATCCCAGGGGGAGCAGTACTTC. Its protein is CASRQSQGEQYF.

This clone was recorded only once. The chain has TRBV29-1 and TRBJ2-7, with TRBD2 matching over 8 bases. The CDR3 has 15 amino acids. Trimming took 1 base from V and 2 from J; bases not matched to a gene: 7. Germline assignment: CDR1 SQVTM and CDR2 ANQGSEA. The DNA of the CDR3 is TGCAGCGTTGAAGGGGGACTAGTAGGTACCTACGAGCAGTACTTC. Translating gives CSVEGGLVGTYEQYF.

The DNA for the CDR3 is TGTGCCAGCTCCCAGGGCGGGGGCTCCTACAATGAGCAGTTCTTC. This codes for CASSQGGGSYNEQFF. The chain uses TRBV18 and TRBJ2-1; 7 bases fit TRBD2. This CDR3 region has 15 residues. The ends lost 6 bases at V and 0 bases at J; junction bases unmatched: 5. CDR1 and CDR2 (germline): KGHSH, LQKENI.

The V gene is TRBV11-3, the J gene TRBJ1-1, with D perhaps matching TRBD1 (6 bases). Per germline, CDR1 SGHNT and CDR2 YENEEA. This CDR3 is 14 amino acids long. The V and J ends lost 6 bases and 3 bases respectively, with 14 bases between them. The CDR3 DNA sequence: TGTGCCAGCAGGACATCAGGGGCGTACACTGAAGCTTTCTTT. Translation: CASRTSGAYTEAFF.

The chain carries TRBV19 and TRBJ1-2, with 10 bases matching TRBD1. CDR1 LNHDA and CDR2 SQIVND come from the germline V gene (reference sequence). After removal of 6 bases from V and 2 bases from J, the junction contained 9 bases not matched to a gene. This CDR3 is 16 amino acids long. CDR3 nucleotide sequence: TGTGCCAGTAGACTAGGTGAGGGACAGGGGAACTATGGCTACACCTTC. Translation gives CASRLGEGQGNYGYTF.

The CDR3 DNA reads TGCGCCAGCAGCTTGGCGGGGACAGGGCAAACCGGGGAGCTGTTTTTT. Translation: CASSLAGTGQTGELFF. V usage is TRBV5-1 and J usage is TRBJ2-2, with 9 nucleotides matching TRBD1. V shed 0 bases, J shed 5 bases, and the junction held 5 bases outside the gene matches. Germline CDR1 SGHRS, CDR2 YFSETQ. CDR3 length: 16 amino acids.

V and J are TRBV18 and TRBJ2-2; perhaps D is TRBD1 or TRBD2 (5 bases each). The CDR3 is made up of 15 amino acids. V gave up 1 base and J gave up 1 base, with 7 bases separating them. The germline V gene encodes CDR1 KGHSH and CDR2 LQKENI. The CDR3 DNA is TGTGCCAGCTCACCACGGGGGTTGAACACCGGGGAGCTGTTTTTT. As protein: CASSPRGLNTGELFF.

The chain carries TRBV11-3 and TRBJ1-2, with 7 nucleotides matching TRBD1. CDR3 length: 16 amino acids. From germline, CDR1 is SGHNT and CDR2 YENEEA. The V and J ends lost 3 bases and 0 bases, in that order; junction bases with no gene match: 7. In nucleotides, the CDR3 is TGTGCCAGCAGCTTGGTGGGGACAGAGGCTAACTATGGCTACACCTTC. Translating gives CASSLVGTEANYGYTF. The full variable domain, rest sourced from reference TRBV11-3 and TRBJ1-2, is EAGVVQSPRYKIIEKKQPVAFWCNPISGHNTLYWYLQNLGQGPELLIRYENEEAVDDSQLPKDRFSAERLKGVDSTLKIQPAELGDSAVYLCASSLVGTEANYGYTFGSGTRLTVV.

This clone came up a few times. This chain uses TRBV11-3 with TRBJ1-1; TRBD1 aligns across 7 bases. The CDR3 has 14 amino acids. After removal of 5 bases from V and 0 bases from J, the junction contained 3 bases not matched to a gene. CDR1 and CDR2 from the germline V gene are SGHNT and YENEEA. The CDR3 reads CASSVGGMNTEAFF. DNA for the CDR3: TGTGCCAGCAGCGTAGGGGGCATGAACACTGAAGCTTTCTTT. Complete variable domain (other parts from reference TRBV11-3 and TRBJ1-1): EAGVVQSPRYKIIEKKQPVAFWCNPISGHNTLYWYLQNLGQGPELLIRYENEEAVDDSQLPKDRFSAERLKGVDSTLKIQPAELGDSAVYLCASSVGGMNTEAFFGQGTRLTVV.

The chain links TRBV19 to TRBJ2-5, with 8 bases aligning to TRBD2. V was clipped by 4 bases and J by 1 base; unmatched bases: 2. CDR1 is LNHDA and CDR2 is SQIVND in the germline V gene (reference sequence). CDR3 size: 14 residues. This CDR3 is CASSSGRLQETQYF. CDR3 DNA sequence: TGTGCCAGTAGTAGCGGGAGGCTCCAAGAGACCCAGTACTTC.